One and the same sample provided the 11 T cell receptor beta chains below, sequenced in a study of T cell responses to AZD1222 COVID-19 vaccine. Only in-frame clones appear in the TCRdb table, and some are missing; sequencing was by immunoSEQ multiplex PCR. The table records more than 100,000 clones, roughly nine tenths of them present only once. Sample: peripheral blood, taken on day 0 of AZD1222 vaccination. The receptors shown here come from an adult in good health.

The rearrangement joins TRBV4-1 to TRBJ2-3; 8 bases are shared with TRBD2. The V segment lost 2 bases and the J segment 1 base; nucleotides outside the gene matches: 2. CDR1 and CDR2 (germline): MGHRA, YSYEKL. The CDR3 is 15 amino acids. The CDR3 region has the DNA TGCGCCAGCAGCCAACTAGCGGGTCGCACAGATACGCAGTATTTT. Translated: CASSQLAGRTDTQYF.

V and J are TRBV20-1 and TRBJ1-5; weak D call: TRBD1 (6 bases). The V end lost 5 bases, the J end lost 6 bases, and 8 bases lay between the germline ends. CDR3 length equals 11 residues. Germline V gives CDR1 DFQATT, CDR2 SNEGSKA (reference sequence). The CDR3 DNA sequence: TGCAGTGCTCGAGGGGGTCAGCCCCAGCATTTT. It specifies CSARGGQPQHF.

This sequence joins TRBV4-1 and TRBJ1-4; D unresolved. This CDR3 contains 19 residues. Trimming pared 0 bases from V and 5 bases from J, leaving 22 bases between. The germline V gene has CDR1 MGHRA and CDR2 YSYEKL. In DNA, the CDR3 is TGCGCCAGCAGCCAAGATGAGTATTCGGTTAGGCCAGACAATGAAAAACTGTTTTTT. This translates into CASSQDEYSVRPDNEKLFF.

V is TRBV3-1 (or the pseudogene TRBV3-2) and J is TRBJ2-2; no reliable D call. Looked up from germline, CDR1 is LGHDT and CDR2 is YNNKEL (reference sequence). This CDR3 contains 13 residues. The V gene lost 4 bases and the J gene lost 9 bases, with 12 bases spanning the gap. CDR3 sequence reads: CASSPGRWRELFF. DNA of the CDR3: TGTGCCAGCAGCCCTGGTCGGTGGAGGGAGCTGTTTTTT.

The chain couples TRBV10-3 to TRBJ2-5; 8 bases fit TRBD2. The germline V gene has CDR1 ENHRY and CDR2 SYGVKD. With V trimmed by 11 bases and J by 3 bases, 8 bases remained unmatched. The CDR3 has 13 amino acids. As DNA, the CDR3 is TGTGCCCATCGAAGCGGGGGAGAAGAGACCCAGTACTTC. It encodes CAHRSGGEETQYF.

The rearrangement joins TRBV9 to TRBJ2-1, with 13 bases fitting TRBD2. This CDR3 is 14 amino acids long. Trimming took 7 bases from V and 7 from J; bases not matched to a gene: 5. Germline V gene data show CDR1 as SGDLS and CDR2 as YYNGEE. CDR3 sequence reads: CASARTSGRNEQFF. The CDR3 DNA is TGTGCCAGCGCGAGGACTAGCGGGAGAAATGAGCAGTTCTTC.

This clone was seen only a few times. The genes are TRBV27 and TRBJ1-2, with 7 positions matching TRBD1. CDR3 size: 16 residues. V shed 2 bases and J 2 bases; nucleotides not matched to a gene: 8. CDR1 MNHEY and CDR2 SMNVEV come from the germline V gene (reference sequence). The CDR3 DNA reads TGTGCCAGCAGTTTAGAGGGGGGCAGGGGGAACTATGGCTACACCTTC. Amino acid sequence: CASSLEGGRGNYGYTF.

The chain links TRBV5-1 to TRBJ1-1; TRBD1 matches at 7 bases. The CDR3 extends over 14 amino acids. Germline V gene sequence: CDR1 SGHRS, CDR2 YFSETQ. V gave up 5 bases and J gave up 5 bases; unmatched junction bases: 9. The CDR3 DNA is TGCGCCAGCAGAATCGACAGGGTAGGGACTGAAGCTTTCTTT. The encoded protein is CASRIDRVGTEAFF.

V and J are TRBV2 and TRBJ2-1, with TRBD2 identical over 7 bases. Germline V gene lookup returns CDR1 SNHLY and CDR2 FYNNEI. The ends lost 5 bases at V and 10 bases at J; junction bases unmatched: 8. This CDR3 contains 13 residues. CDR3 DNA sequence: TGTGCCAGCAGTAGAACTAGGGGAGGGGAGCAGTTCTTC. It codes for CASSRTRGGEQFF.

This clone was picked up a small number of times. The genes are TRBV5-1 and TRBJ2-2, with D tentatively TRBD2 (5 bases). CDR3 size: 16 residues. The germline gives CDR1 SGHRS, CDR2 YFSETQ. Trimming left V 1 base short and J 6 bases short, with 16 bases between. CDR3 DNA: TGCGCCAGCAGCTTGTCTCCAGCGGCCATCGCCGGGGAGCTGTTTTTT. The encoded protein is CASSLSPAAIAGELFF.

The chain joins TRBV7-2 to TRBJ2-3; 12 positions match TRBD1. V lost 4 bases to trimming and J lost 5 bases; unmatched junction nucleotides: 10. Per the germline V gene, CDR1 is SGHTA and CDR2 is FQGNSA. The CDR3 is 17 residues long. The CDR3 is CASSSRLGQGAGDTQYF. The CDR3 DNA follows: TGTGCCAGCAGCTCAAGACTGGGACAGGGGGCAGGAGATACGCAGTATTTT. Drawing the rest from reference TRBV7-2 and TRBJ2-3, the complete variable domain is GAGVSQSPSNKVTEKGKDVELRCDPISGHTALYWYRQSLGQGLEFLIYFQGNSAPDKSGLPSDRFSAERTGGSVSTLTIQRTQQEDSAVYLCASSSRLGQGAGDTQYFGPGTRLTVL.